The present T cell receptor (beta chain) was sequenced within a study of blood T cell repertoires in COVID-19. Overall study: Sites across the United States, Italy and Spain contributed samples from acute and convalescent COVID-19.

This study enrolled people aged roughly 18 to 90 from around 26 US geographic areas. The study assigned cohorts using participant-reported clinical history. Cohort 3 recovered donors had two negative PCRs, clearance, or symptom resolution. Germline loops: CDR1 SGDLS, CDR2 YYNGEE. The V end lost 5 bases, the J end lost 3 bases, and 11 bases lay between the germline ends. This CDR3 contains 13 residues. This clone was found a few times. Using immunoSEQ multiplex PCR, the repertoire was profiled, and TCRdb retains in-frame clones only, with some absent. The sample includes approximately 300,000 clones, nearly 90% of them seen just once.

The clonotype was recovered from a woman in her twenties or thirties who had recovered from COVID-19. The chain combines TRBV9 with TRBJ1-1; D gene unclear. Sample: PBMCs or T cells enriched from blood (not recorded which). The CDR3 is CASSYSPDTEAFF. The CDR3 DNA sequence: TGTGCCAGCAGTTACAGTCCCGACACTGAAGCTTTCTTT.